The 17 T cell receptor beta chains below all came from one sample that was sequenced in a study of cytomegalovirus exposure and HLA in healthy donors. The PCR was carried out with 60 Vbeta primers and 13 Jbeta primers. Generated by immunoSEQ multiplex PCR, the TCRdb table keeps only in-frame clones and is missing some. The sample shows fewer than 55,000 clones, around 72% of them seen only once. The material sequenced was PBMCs. The receptor set was obtained from a woman aged 50 to 60 in good health and CMV-seropositive.

This chain connects TRBV7-2 to TRBJ2-3; D is perhaps TRBD2 (6 bases). The CDR3 is 15 amino acids. Germline loops: CDR1 SGHTA, CDR2 FQGNSA. V lost 0 bases to trimming and J lost 0 bases, with 7 bases between them. The CDR3 reads CASSLAGTSTDTQYF. The CDR3 DNA reads as TGTGCCAGCAGCTTAGCCGGGACTAGCACAGATACGCAGTATTTT.

V gene TRBV11-2 combines with J gene TRBJ2-5, with a weak D call TRBD1 (6 bases). V lost 1 base and J 5 bases, leaving 14 bases between the germline ends. The germline V gene encodes CDR1 SGHAT and CDR2 FQNNGV. The CDR3 covers 15 residues. CDR3 bases: TGTGCCAGCAGCTTAGTGAAAGTTGGGGGCGAGACCCAGTACTTC. This translates into CASSLVKVGGETQYF.

The V and J genes are TRBV30 and TRBJ2-7, with 9 bases fitting TRBD1. CDR1 and CDR2 (germline): GTSNPN, SVGIG (reference sequence). The V gene end was trimmed by 3 bases and the J gene end by 5 bases; junction bases not matched to a gene: 8. This CDR3 is built from 14 residues. DNA of the CDR3: TGTGCCTGGAGGCTTCAGGGGACAGGGAACGAGCAGTACTTC. It codes for CAWRLQGTGNEQYF.

The rearrangement joins TRBV19 to TRBJ1-1, with D perhaps matching TRBD1 (6 bases). V was clipped by 5 bases and J by 5 bases, with 15 bases between them. Germline lookup yields CDR1 LNHDA and CDR2 SQIVND (reference sequence). The CDR3 length is 14 residues. As DNA, the CDR3 is TGTGCCAGTAGTTCCAGGGGCGGTGGGACTGAAGCTTTCTTT. Protein: CASSSRGGGTEAFF.

This clone appeared once. The CDR3 sequence is CASSFRATGLNTEAFF. The CDR3 DNA is TGTGCCAGCAGCTTTAGAGCTACAGGGTTGAACACTGAAGCTTTCTTT. The chain uses TRBV7-2 and TRBJ1-1; the D gene is possibly TRBD1 (6 bases). V dropped 3 bases and J dropped 0 bases, with 14 bases sitting between them. The CDR3 runs 16 residues. Germline CDR1 reads SGHTA; CDR2 reads FQGNSA.

The V gene is TRBV14, the J gene TRBJ2-1; 9 bases match TRBD2. The ends lost 2 bases at V and 2 bases at J; junction bases unmatched: 4. The CDR3 covers 16 residues. The germline V gene encodes CDR1 SGHDN and CDR2 FVKESK. In nucleotides, the CDR3 is TGTGCCAGCAGCCAACTTAGCGGGAGCCCCTACAATGAGCAGTTCTTC. Translation gives CASSQLSGSPYNEQFF.

The V gene is TRBV18, the J gene TRBJ1-1; weak D call: TRBD1 (5 bases). Germline loops: CDR1 KGHSH, CDR2 LQKENI. The CDR3 length is 14 residues. Deletions cut 3 bases from V and 3 bases from J, with 11 bases between. The CDR3 region is CASSPKTAYTEAFF. In DNA form, the CDR3 reads TGTGCCAGCTCACCCAAGACAGCCTACACTGAAGCTTTCTTT.

For the CDR3, the DNA is TGTGCCAGCAGTTACGGCACAGGGGGAGCAGATACGCAGTATTTT. Translated, it gives CASSYGTGGADTQYF. The V and J genes are TRBV6-6 and TRBJ2-3; 8 nucleotides agree with TRBD1. The CDR3 is 15 residues long. CDR1 and CDR2 (germline): MNHNY, SVGAGI (reference sequence). Losses at the gene ends were 2 bases for V and 4 bases for J; bases not matched to a gene: 5.

J is TRBJ2-7 and V is TRBV2; TRBD1 matches 9 bases. The germline gives CDR1 SNHLY, CDR2 FYNNEI. Trimming took 4 bases from V and 5 from J; bases not matched to a gene: 3. The CDR3 spans 13 residues. The DNA for the CDR3 is TGTGCCAGCAGTGCGGACAGGGGACACGAGCAGTACTTC. This sequence encodes CASSADRGHEQYF.

The chain couples TRBV2 to TRBJ2-5; D is possibly TRBD1 (8 bases). The CDR3 contains 18 residues. The germline V gene has CDR1 SNHLY and CDR2 FYNNEI. The germline V and J ends were trimmed by 8 bases and 7 bases, with 32 bases remaining between them. CDR3: CASGGVGQGVSLGATQYF. The CDR3 DNA reads TGTGCCAGCGGGGGGGTTGGACAGGGTGTCAGCCTCGGGGCGACCCAGTACTTC.

Comment on this clone: This sample includes further DNA sequences coding for the same CDR3. The rearrangement joins TRBV18 to TRBJ2-7; possibly TRBD1 for D (6 bases). Germline V gives CDR1 KGHSH, CDR2 LQKENI. V was shortened by 4 bases and J by 3 bases, with 7 bases between the two germline ends. The CDR3 length is 12 residues. The CDR3 DNA sequence: TGTGCCAGCTCACTGGACAGCTACGAGCAGTACTTC. The encoded protein is CASSLDSYEQYF.

The CDR3 DNA reads as TGTGCCAGCACTTTTAGGGGGAATGAGCAGTTCTTC. The encoded protein is CASTFRGNEQFF. V is TRBV28 and J is TRBJ2-1, with D possibly matching TRBD1 (6 bases). The V gene lost 7 bases and the J gene lost 7 bases, with 11 bases spanning the gap. Germline V lookup: CDR1 MDHEN, CDR2 SYDVKM. The CDR3 consists of 12 residues.

DNA for the CDR3: TGCGCCAGCAGCCGCACCCAGGATGAGCAGTTCTTC. Amino acid sequence: CASSRTQDEQFF. The genes are TRBV4-1 and TRBJ2-1; no firm D call. Germline V gene sequence: CDR1 MGHRA, CDR2 YSYEKL. With 4 bases removed from V and 8 bases from J, the gap between germline ends came to 9 bases. This CDR3 has 12 residues.

CDR3 residues: CASATSSGSDEQFF. In DNA form, the CDR3 reads TGCGCCAGCGCTACTTCCAGCGGGAGTGATGAGCAGTTCTTC. V usage is TRBV4-3 and J usage is TRBJ2-1, with TRBD2 matching 8 bases. Germline V lookup: CDR1 LGHNA, CDR2 YSLEER. The CDR3 spans 14 residues. V dropped 8 bases and J dropped 8; count of bases not matched to a gene: 11.

The rearrangement joins TRBV6-6 to TRBJ2-1, with 7 bases lining up with TRBD2. CDR1 MNHNY and CDR2 SVGAGI come from the germline V gene (reference sequence). The V segment lost 3 bases and the J segment 1 base; nucleotides outside the gene matches: 3. The CDR3 consists of 15 residues. The CDR3 loop reads CASSYTSESYNEQFF. Here the CDR3 DNA reads TGTGCCAGCAGTTATACTAGCGAATCCTACAATGAGCAGTTCTTC.

V is TRBV27 and J is TRBJ2-3; 7 bases align to TRBD2. The CDR3 is 15 residues long. CDR1 is MNHEY, CDR2 SMNVEV, per germline (reference sequence). The trim removed 5 bases at V and 1 base at J, leaving 6 bases unmatched. The CDR3 sequence: CASSPLGRRTDTQYF. The CDR3 DNA sequence: TGTGCCAGCAGTCCGCTCGGGAGGCGCACAGATACGCAGTATTTT.

The chain uses TRBV10-3 and TRBJ2-1, with a weak D call TRBD1 (7 bases). Trimming took off 4 bases at V and 6 bases at J, with 10 bases between the two ends. The CDR3 runs 13 residues. Germline CDR1 ENHRY, CDR2 SYGVKD. DNA of the CDR3: TGTGCCATCAGTGTTCAGGGGGGCAATGAGCAGTTCTTC. It yields the protein CAISVQGGNEQFF.